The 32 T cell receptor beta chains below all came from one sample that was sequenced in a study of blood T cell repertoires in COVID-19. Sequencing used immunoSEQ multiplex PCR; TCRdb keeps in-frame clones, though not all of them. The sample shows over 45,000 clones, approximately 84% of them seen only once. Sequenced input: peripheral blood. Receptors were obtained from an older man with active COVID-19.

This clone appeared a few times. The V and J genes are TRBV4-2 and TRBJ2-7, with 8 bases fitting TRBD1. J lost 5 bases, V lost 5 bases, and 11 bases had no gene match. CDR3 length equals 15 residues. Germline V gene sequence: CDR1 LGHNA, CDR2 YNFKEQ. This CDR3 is CASSSLEDRVHEQYF. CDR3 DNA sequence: TGTGCCAGCAGCTCCTTGGAGGACAGGGTCCACGAGCAGTACTTC.

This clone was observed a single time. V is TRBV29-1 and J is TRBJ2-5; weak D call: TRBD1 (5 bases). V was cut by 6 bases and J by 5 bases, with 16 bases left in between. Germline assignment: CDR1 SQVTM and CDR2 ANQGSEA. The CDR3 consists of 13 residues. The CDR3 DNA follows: TGCAGCGTCGTGGGGCCGGGTAGGGAGACCCAGTACTTC. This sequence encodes CSVVGPGRETQYF.

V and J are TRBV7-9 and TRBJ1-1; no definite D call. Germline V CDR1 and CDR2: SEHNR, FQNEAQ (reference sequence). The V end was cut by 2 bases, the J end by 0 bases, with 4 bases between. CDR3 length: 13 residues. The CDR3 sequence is CASSLSLNTEAFF. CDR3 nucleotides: TGTGCCAGCAGCTTAAGCCTGAACACTGAAGCTTTCTTT.

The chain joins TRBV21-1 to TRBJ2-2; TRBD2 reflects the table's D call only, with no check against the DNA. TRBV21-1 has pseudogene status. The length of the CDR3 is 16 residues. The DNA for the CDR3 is TGTGCCAGCAGCAATATTAGCGGGAGACAGACCGGGGAGCTGTTTTTT. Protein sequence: CASSNISGRQTGELFF.

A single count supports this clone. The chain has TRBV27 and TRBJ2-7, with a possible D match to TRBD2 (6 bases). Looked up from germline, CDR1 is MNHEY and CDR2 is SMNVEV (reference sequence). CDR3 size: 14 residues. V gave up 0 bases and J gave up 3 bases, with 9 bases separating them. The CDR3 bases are TGTGCCAGCAGTTTATCGGCGGGGTACTACGAGCAGTACTTC. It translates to CASSLSAGYYEQYF.

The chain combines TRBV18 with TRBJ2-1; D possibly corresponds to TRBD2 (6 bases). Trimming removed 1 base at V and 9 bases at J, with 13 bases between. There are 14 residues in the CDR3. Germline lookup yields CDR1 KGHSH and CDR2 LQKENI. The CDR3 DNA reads TGTGCCAGCTCACCACTGCGGGATTTGGGTGAGCAGTTCTTC. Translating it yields CASSPLRDLGEQFF.

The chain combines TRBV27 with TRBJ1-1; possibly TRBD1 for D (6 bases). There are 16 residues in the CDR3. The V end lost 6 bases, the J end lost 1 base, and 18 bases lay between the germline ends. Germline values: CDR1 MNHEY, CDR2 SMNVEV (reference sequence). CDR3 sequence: CASRRGGGQQNTEAFF. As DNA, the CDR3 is TGTGCCAGCAGGCGAGGCGGAGGACAGCAGAACACTGAAGCTTTCTTT.

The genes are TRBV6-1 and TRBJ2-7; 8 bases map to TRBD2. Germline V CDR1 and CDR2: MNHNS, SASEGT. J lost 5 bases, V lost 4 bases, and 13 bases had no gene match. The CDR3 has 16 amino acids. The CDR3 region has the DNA TGTGCCAGCAGTGGGTCACTTAGGGGACTAGTGGACGAGCAGTACTTC. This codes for CASSGSLRGLVDEQYF.

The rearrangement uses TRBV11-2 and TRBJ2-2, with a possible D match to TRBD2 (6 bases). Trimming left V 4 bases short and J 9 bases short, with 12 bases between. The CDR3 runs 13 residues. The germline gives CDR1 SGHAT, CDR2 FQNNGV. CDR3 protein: CASSSGLSRELFF. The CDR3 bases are TGTGCCAGCAGCTCGGGACTGTCCCGGGAGCTGTTTTTT.

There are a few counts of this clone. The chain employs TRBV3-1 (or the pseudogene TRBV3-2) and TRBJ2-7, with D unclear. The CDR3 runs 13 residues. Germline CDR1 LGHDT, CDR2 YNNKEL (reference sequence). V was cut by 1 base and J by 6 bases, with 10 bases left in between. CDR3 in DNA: TGTGCCAGCAGCCAAGTTGGGCAATCCGAGCAGTACTTC. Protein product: CASSQVGQSEQYF.

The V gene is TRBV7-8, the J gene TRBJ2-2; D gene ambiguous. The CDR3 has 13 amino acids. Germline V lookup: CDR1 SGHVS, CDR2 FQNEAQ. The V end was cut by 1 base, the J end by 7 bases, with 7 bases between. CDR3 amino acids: CASSLGAGGELFF. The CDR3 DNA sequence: TGTGCCAGCAGCTTAGGGGCAGGCGGGGAGCTGTTTTTT.

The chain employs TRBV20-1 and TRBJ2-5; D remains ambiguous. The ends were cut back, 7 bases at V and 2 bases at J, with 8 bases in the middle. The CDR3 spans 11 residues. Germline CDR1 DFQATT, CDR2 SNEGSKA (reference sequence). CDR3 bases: TGCAGTGGCGTGTGGCAAGAGACCCAGTACTTC. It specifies CSGVWQETQYF.

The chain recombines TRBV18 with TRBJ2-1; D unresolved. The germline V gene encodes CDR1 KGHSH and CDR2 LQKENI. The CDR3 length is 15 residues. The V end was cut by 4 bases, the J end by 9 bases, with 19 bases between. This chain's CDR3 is CASSLLTTSGGEQFF. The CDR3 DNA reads TGTGCCAGCTCACTCCTAACGACTTCCGGCGGTGAGCAGTTCTTC.

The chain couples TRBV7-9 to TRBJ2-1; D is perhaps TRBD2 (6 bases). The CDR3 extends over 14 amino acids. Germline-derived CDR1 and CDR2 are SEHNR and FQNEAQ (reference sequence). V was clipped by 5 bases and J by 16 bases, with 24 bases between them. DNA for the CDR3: TGTGCCAGCAGCCACCGGGACTCCCAGGAGTCTGGATTCTTC. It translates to CASSHRDSQESGFF.

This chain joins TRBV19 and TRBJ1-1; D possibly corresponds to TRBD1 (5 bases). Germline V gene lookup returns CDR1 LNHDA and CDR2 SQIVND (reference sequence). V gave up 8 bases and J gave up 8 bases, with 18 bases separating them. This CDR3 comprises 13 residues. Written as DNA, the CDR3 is TGTGCCAGTTGCGAAACAGGAAATAAGGAAGCTTTCTTT. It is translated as CASCETGNKEAFF.

Here the CDR3 reads CASSPFFGTDTQYF. The CDR3 DNA sequence: TGTGCCAGCAGCCCCTTTTTTGGCACAGATACGCAGTATTTT. This chain joins TRBV7-2 and TRBJ2-3; unclear D gene. Trimming took 5 bases from V and 1 from J, leaving 10 bases between them. This CDR3 has 14 residues. Germline V CDR1 and CDR2: SGHTA, FQGNSA.

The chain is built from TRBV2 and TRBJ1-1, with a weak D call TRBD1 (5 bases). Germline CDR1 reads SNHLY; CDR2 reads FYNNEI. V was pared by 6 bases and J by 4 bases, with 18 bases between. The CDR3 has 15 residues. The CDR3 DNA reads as TGTGCCAGCAGGGCGGAGGGGAAGCAGGGCACTGAAGCTTTCTTT. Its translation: CASRAEGKQGTEAFF. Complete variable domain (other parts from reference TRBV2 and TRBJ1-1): EPEVTQTPSHQVTQMGQEVILRCVPISNHLYFYWYRQILGQKVEFLVSFYNNEISEKSEIFDDQFSVERPDGSNFTLKIRSTKLEDSAMYFCASRAEGKQGTEAFFGQGTRLTVV.

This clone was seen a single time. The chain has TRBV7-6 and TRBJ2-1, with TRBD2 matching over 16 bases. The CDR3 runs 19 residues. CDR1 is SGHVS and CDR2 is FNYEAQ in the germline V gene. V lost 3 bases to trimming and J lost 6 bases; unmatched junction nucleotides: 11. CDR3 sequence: CASSFSESGTSGRANEQFF. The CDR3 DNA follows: TGTGCCAGCAGCTTTAGTGAGTCCGGGACTAGCGGGAGGGCCAATGAGCAGTTCTTC.

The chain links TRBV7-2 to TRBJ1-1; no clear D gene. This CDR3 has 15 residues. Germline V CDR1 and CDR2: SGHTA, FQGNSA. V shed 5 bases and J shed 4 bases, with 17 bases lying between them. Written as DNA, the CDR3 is TGTGCCAGCAGCACGCCCAGCCCGCGGCGCACTGAAGCTTTCTTT. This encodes CASSTPSPRRTEAFF. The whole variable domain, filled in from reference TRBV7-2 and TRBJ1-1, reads GAGVSQSPSNKVTEKGKDVELRCDPISGHTALYWYRQSLGQGLEFLIYFQGNSAPDKSGLPSDRFSAERTGGSVSTLTIQRTQQEDSAVYLCASSTPSPRRTEAFFGQGTRLTVV.

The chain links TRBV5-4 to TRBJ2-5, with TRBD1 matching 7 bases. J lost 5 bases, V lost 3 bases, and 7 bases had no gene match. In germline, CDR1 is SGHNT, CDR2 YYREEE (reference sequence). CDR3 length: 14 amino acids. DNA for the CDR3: TGTGCCAGCAGCTGGACGACGACAGGGGAGACCCAGTACTTC. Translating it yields CASSWTTTGETQYF.

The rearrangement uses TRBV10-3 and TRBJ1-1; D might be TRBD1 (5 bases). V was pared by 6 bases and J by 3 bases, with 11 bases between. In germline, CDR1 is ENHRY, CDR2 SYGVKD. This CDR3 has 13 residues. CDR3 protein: CAIRGPIDTEAFF. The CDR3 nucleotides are TGTGCCATCAGGGGGCCAATTGACACTGAAGCTTTCTTT.

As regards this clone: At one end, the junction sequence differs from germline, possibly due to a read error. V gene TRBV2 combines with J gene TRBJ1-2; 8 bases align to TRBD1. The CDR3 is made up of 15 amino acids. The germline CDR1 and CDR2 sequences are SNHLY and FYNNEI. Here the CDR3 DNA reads TGTGCCAGCAGAGAAGGACAGGGCAGAAACTATGGCTACACCTTC. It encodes CASREGQGRNYGYTF.

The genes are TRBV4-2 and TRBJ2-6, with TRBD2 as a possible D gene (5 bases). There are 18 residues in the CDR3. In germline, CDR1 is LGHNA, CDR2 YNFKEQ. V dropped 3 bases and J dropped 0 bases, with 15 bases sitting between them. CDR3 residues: CASSQARGGNSGANVLTF. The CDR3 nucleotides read TGTGCCAGCAGCCAGGCCCGGGGTGGGAACTCTGGGGCCAACGTCCTGACTTTC.

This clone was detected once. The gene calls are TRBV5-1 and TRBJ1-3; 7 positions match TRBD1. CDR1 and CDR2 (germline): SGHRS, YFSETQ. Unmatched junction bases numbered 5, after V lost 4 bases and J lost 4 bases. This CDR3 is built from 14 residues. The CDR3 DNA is TGCGCCAGCAGCCCAGGGGGAAAGGGAAACACCATATATTTT. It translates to CASSPGGKGNTIYF.

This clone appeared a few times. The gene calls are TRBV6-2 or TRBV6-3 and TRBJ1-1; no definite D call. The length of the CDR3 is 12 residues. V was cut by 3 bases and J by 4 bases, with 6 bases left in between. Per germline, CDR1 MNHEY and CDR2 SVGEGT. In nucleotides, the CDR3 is TGTGCCAGCAGTTATGTTATCACTGAAGCTTTCTTT. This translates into CASSYVITEAFF.

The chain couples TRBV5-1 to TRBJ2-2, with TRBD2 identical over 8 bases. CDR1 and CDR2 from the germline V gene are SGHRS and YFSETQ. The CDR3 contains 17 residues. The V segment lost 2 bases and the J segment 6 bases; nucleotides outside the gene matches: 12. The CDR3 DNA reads TGCGCCAGCAGCTTAATTCCCGGGACTAGTGGAGCCGGGGAGCTGTTTTTT. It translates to CASSLIPGTSGAGELFF.

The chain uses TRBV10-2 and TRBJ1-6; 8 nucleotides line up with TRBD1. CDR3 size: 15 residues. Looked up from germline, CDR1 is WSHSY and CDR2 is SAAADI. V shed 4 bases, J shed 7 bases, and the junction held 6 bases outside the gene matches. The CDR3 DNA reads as TGCGCCAGCAGTGGCCGTACAGGGGGGAATTCACCCCTCCACTTT. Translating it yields CASSGRTGGNSPLHF.

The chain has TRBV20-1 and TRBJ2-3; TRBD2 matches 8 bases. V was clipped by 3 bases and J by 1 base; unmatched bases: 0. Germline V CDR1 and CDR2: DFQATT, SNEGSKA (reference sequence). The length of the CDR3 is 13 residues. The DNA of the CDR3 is TGCAGTGCTAGTAGCGGGGGCACAGATACGCAGTATTTT. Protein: CSASSGGTDTQYF.

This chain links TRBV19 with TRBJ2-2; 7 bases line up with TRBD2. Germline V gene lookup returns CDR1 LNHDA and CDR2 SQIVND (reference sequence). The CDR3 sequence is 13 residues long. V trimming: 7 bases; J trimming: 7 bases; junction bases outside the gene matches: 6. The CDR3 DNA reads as TGTGCCAGTACCCCGGGGAGGGGCGGGGAGCTGTTTTTT. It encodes CASTPGRGGELFF.

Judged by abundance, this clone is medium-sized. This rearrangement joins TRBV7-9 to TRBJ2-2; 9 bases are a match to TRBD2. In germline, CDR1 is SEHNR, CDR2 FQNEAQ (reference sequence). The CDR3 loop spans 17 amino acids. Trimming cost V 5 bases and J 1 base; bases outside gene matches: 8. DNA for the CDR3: TGTGCCAGCAGCCCTTCCCAGACTAGCGGGAACACCGGGGAGCTGTTTTTT. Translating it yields CASSPSQTSGNTGELFF.

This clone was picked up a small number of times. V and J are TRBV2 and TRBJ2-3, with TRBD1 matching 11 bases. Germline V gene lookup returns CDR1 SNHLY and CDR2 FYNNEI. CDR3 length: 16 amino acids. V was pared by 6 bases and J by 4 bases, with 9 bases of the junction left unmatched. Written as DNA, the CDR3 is TGTGCCAGCAGCTCCGGGACAGGGGGAACGGCAGATACGCAGTATTTT. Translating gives CASSSGTGGTADTQYF.

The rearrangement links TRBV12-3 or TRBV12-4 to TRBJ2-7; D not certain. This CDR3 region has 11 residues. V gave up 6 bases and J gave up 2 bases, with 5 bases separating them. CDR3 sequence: CASSSTYEQYF. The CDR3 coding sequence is TGTGCCAGCAGCAGTACCTACGAGCAGTACTTC.